This T cell receptor beta chain was captured by sequencing in a study of memory CD4+ T cells and cytomegalovirus serostatus. Single viable CD3+CD4+CD8-CD45RO+ cells were sorted as the memory CD4+ T cells. CDR1 is LNHDA, CDR2 SQIVND, per germline (reference sequence). V gave up 4 bases and J gave up 9 bases, with 7 bases separating them. The CDR3 length is 12 residues. The assay was immunoSEQ multiplex PCR, and TCRdb's table has in-frame clones only and misses some. The data hold tens of thousands of clones, with more than 75% observed a single time. The chain couples TRBV19 to TRBJ1-6; D remains ambiguous. This TCR was sampled from an adult in good health and CMV-seronegative. The sample was memory CD4+ T cells from blood. The CDR3 DNA reads TGTGCCAGTAGTACCTTTGGTTCACCCCTCCACTTT. This translates into CASSTFGSPLHF.